These 22 T cell receptor beta chains came from one sample sequenced in a study of OX40 agonist ivuxolimab in advanced cancers. TCRdb keeps only in-frame clones here, not all; method: immunoSEQ multiplex PCR. In the table there are about 62,000 clones, 80% to 95% of which are singletons. The specimen comprised CD4+ or CD8+ T cells sorted from blood, sampled in a trial of the OX40 agonist ivuxolimab. The source of these receptors is an adult with an advanced solid tumor such as melanoma, head and neck, liver or kidney cancer.

The V call is TRBV9, the J call TRBJ2-1; D not certain. Germline CDR1 SGDLS, CDR2 YYNGEE. The CDR3 contains 13 residues. V was clipped by 0 bases and J by 7 bases, with 8 bases between them. Here the CDR3 reads CASSVVSQNEQFF. The DNA of the CDR3 is TGTGCCAGCAGCGTAGTGAGCCAGAATGAGCAGTTCTTC.

The chain recombines TRBV5-6 with TRBJ1-2; 10 positions agree with TRBD1. This CDR3 spans 16 amino acids. The germline V gene has CDR1 SGHDT and CDR2 YYEEEE. The V segment lost 4 bases and the J segment 4 bases; nucleotides outside the gene matches: 10. The CDR3 bases are TGTGCCAGCAGCGCCGGGACAGGGGACTGGGGCTATGGCTACACCTTC. As protein: CASSAGTGDWGYGYTF.

The V call is TRBV14, the J call TRBJ1-3; D unresolved. Germline CDR1 SGHDN, CDR2 FVKESK. This CDR3 is 15 amino acids long. The V end lost 4 bases, the J end lost 0 bases, and 10 bases lay between the germline ends. The CDR3 loop is CASSPDVHSGNTIYF. The DNA for the CDR3 is TGTGCCAGCAGCCCCGACGTCCACTCTGGAAACACCATATATTTT.

The chain employs TRBV7-3 and TRBJ2-7, with 7 bases fitting TRBD1. The CDR3 runs 16 residues. Germline V gene sequence: CDR1 SGHTA, CDR2 FQGTGA. Losses at the gene ends were 4 bases for V and 2 bases for J; bases not matched to a gene: 11. The CDR3 is CASSSNVGTATYEQYF. DNA of the CDR3: TGTGCCAGCAGCTCAAACGTCGGGACAGCAACCTACGAGCAGTACTTC.

The chain uses TRBV7-9 and TRBJ2-2; D may be TRBD1 (5 bases). The CDR3 runs to 12 residues. V shed 8 bases and J shed 7 bases, with 11 bases lying between them. Germline lookup yields CDR1 SEHNR and CDR2 FQNEAQ (reference sequence). The chain's CDR3 is CASVRGGGELFF. The CDR3 region has the DNA TGTGCCAGCGTTAGGGGCGGCGGGGAGCTGTTTTTT.

The genes are TRBV7-6 and TRBJ2-1; D possibly matches TRBD1 or TRBD2 (5 bases each). V lost 5 bases and J lost 5, with 16 bases in between. CDR1 and CDR2 (germline): SGHVS, FNYEAQ. The CDR3 runs to 15 residues. CDR3 coding DNA: TGTGCCAGCAGCCCCCCGATGGGGGATAACAATGAGCAGTTCTTC. It specifies CASSPPMGDNNEQFF. Supplemented by reference TRBV7-6 and TRBJ2-1, the full variable domain reads GAGVSQSPRYKVTKRGQDVALRCDPISGHVSLYWYRQALGQGPEFLTYFNYEAQQDKSGLPNDRFSAERPEGSISTLTIQRTEQRDSAMYRCASSPPMGDNNEQFFGPGTRLTVL.

In its sample, this clone was seen once. The V call is TRBV7-3, the J call TRBJ2-5, with D unclear. CDR3 length: 15 amino acids. V was clipped by 1 base and J by 0 bases, with 9 bases between them. CDR1 and CDR2 from the germline V gene are SGHTA and FQGTGA. The CDR3 DNA follows: TGTGCCAGCAGCTTAAATTCTGGACACCAAGAGACCCAGTACTTC. Its translation is CASSLNSGHQETQYF.

The genes are TRBV6-5 and TRBJ2-2; D is ambiguous. V was pared by 2 bases and J by 5 bases, with 6 bases between. The CDR3 is 13 residues long. CDR1 MNHEY and CDR2 SVGAGI come from the germline V gene. CDR3 sequence reads: CASSYGDTGELFF. The CDR3, as DNA: TGTGCCAGCAGTTACGGGGATACCGGGGAGCTGTTTTTT.

The chain carries TRBV29-1 and TRBJ2-5, with 7 bases aligning to TRBD2. From germline, CDR1 is SQVTM and CDR2 ANQGSEA. With V trimmed by 6 bases and J by 5 bases, 6 bases remained unmatched. The CDR3 consists of 12 residues. CDR3 sequence: CSVYPGGETQYF. Written as DNA, the CDR3 is TGCAGCGTCTACCCCGGGGGGGAGACCCAGTACTTC.

This chain joins TRBV11-2 and TRBJ1-1, with D unclear. Trimming left V 5 bases short and J 8 bases short, with 18 bases between. The CDR3 covers 14 residues. Looked up from germline, CDR1 is SGHAT and CDR2 is FQNNGV. CDR3 nucleotides: TGTGCCAGCAGCCACCAACGAGGAGGGATAGAAGCTTTCTTT. It is translated as CASSHQRGGIEAFF. The whole variable domain, filled in from reference TRBV11-2 and TRBJ1-1, reads EAGVAQSPRYKIIEKRQSVAFWCNPISGHATLYWYQQILGQGPKLLIQFQNNGVVDDSQLPKDRFSAERLKGVDSTLKIQPAKLEDSAVYLCASSHQRGGIEAFFGQGTRLTVV.

The chain carries TRBV6-5 and TRBJ1-2; TRBD1 agrees at 8 bases. Looked up from germline, CDR1 is MNHEY and CDR2 is SVGAGI. J was trimmed by 4 bases and V by 4 bases; bases with no gene match: 2. The length of the CDR3 is 13 residues. The CDR3 sequence is CASSSGGGYGYTF. CDR3 nucleotide sequence: TGTGCCAGCAGTTCAGGGGGCGGCTATGGCTACACCTTC.

The chain uses TRBV11-2 and TRBJ2-3; 8 nucleotides agree with TRBD1. Looked up from germline, CDR1 is SGHAT and CDR2 is FQNNGV. The CDR3 is 11 amino acids. The junction had 5 bases not matched to a gene; V was cut back by 7 bases and J by 11 bases. CDR3 DNA: TGTGCCAGCAACACCGGGACAGGGCAGTATTTT. Amino acids: CASNTGTGQYF.

The chain's CDR3 is CASSQERPDYTEAFF. The CDR3 DNA reads TGCGCCAGCAGCCAAGAAAGACCGGATTACACTGAAGCTTTCTTT. The genes are TRBV4-1 and TRBJ1-1; no definite D call. This CDR3 spans 15 amino acids. Trimming pared 0 bases from V and 3 bases from J, leaving 11 bases between. Germline V gene lookup returns CDR1 MGHRA and CDR2 YSYEKL.

V usage is TRBV7-9 and J usage is TRBJ2-1, with D unclear. CDR1 SEHNR and CDR2 FQNEAQ come from the germline V gene (reference sequence). V shed 6 bases and J shed 7 bases, with 13 bases lying between them. This CDR3 comprises 13 residues. The CDR3, as DNA: TGTGCCAGCAGTCTTAGACCTGGAAATGAGCAGTTCTTC. This gives the protein CASSLRPGNEQFF.

This chain joins TRBV4-1 and TRBJ2-6, with unresolved D. Germline V gives CDR1 MGHRA, CDR2 YSYEKL. The CDR3 consists of 17 residues. The V end was cut by 0 bases, the J end by 0 bases, with 9 bases between. CDR3 in DNA: TGCGCCAGCAGCCAAGATAGGCAAACCTCTGGGGCCAACGTCCTGACTTTC. It codes for CASSQDRQTSGANVLTF.

V usage is TRBV14 and J usage is TRBJ2-3; D tentatively fits TRBD1 or TRBD2 (5 bases each). Trimming shortened V by 2 bases and J by 1 base, and 10 bases separated the two germline ends. Germline-derived CDR1 and CDR2 are SGHDN and FVKESK. The CDR3 consists of 15 residues. CDR3 DNA: TGTGCCAGCAGCCAATTACTAGGGGGCACAGATACGCAGTATTTT. It specifies CASSQLLGGTDTQYF. The variable domain in full, completed from reference TRBV14 and TRBJ2-3, reads EAGVTQFPSHSVIEKGQTVTLRCDPISGHDNLYWYRRVMGKEIKFLLHFVKESKQDESGMPNNRFLAERTGGTYSTLKVQPAELEDSGVYFCASSQLLGGTDTQYFGPGTRLTVL.

The gene calls are TRBV7-9 and TRBJ1-1; D is possibly TRBD1 (5 bases). Germline V gene sequence: CDR1 SEHNR, CDR2 FQNEAQ (reference sequence). V shed 2 bases and J shed 5 bases, with 9 bases lying between them. This CDR3 contains 13 residues. The CDR3 protein is CASSLLGETEAFF. The CDR3 bases are TGTGCCAGCAGCTTACTAGGGGAGACTGAAGCTTTCTTT.

The chain combines TRBV20-1 with TRBJ1-6; no firm D call. The ends were cut back, 5 bases at V and 9 bases at J, with 8 bases in the middle. The CDR3 extends over 11 amino acids. Germline V gives CDR1 DFQATT, CDR2 SNEGSKA (reference sequence). CDR3 sequence: CSAPWSSPLHF. Written as DNA, the CDR3 is TGCAGTGCTCCTTGGAGTTCACCCCTCCACTTT.

This clone appeared a single time. The chain links TRBV7-9 to TRBJ2-3; no clear D. The CDR3 extends over 15 amino acids. Germline CDR1 is SEHNR and CDR2 is FQNEAQ (reference sequence). V was shortened by 6 bases and J by 6 bases, with 19 bases between the two germline ends. CDR3 DNA sequence: TGTGCCAGCAGTAAGATCCCCGACAAGTTGGATACGCAGTATTTT. Protein: CASSKIPDKLDTQYF.

The chain joins TRBV27 to TRBJ1-4, with 7 bases aligning to TRBD1. V shed 5 bases, J shed 6 bases, and the junction held 12 bases outside the gene matches. Germline CDR1 MNHEY, CDR2 SMNVEV (reference sequence). CDR3 length: 16 residues. In DNA form, the CDR3 reads TGTGCCAGCAGTGTCTCCCTACAGGGGAGGGATGAAAAACTGTTTTTT. This codes for CASSVSLQGRDEKLFF.

The CDR3 bases are TGTGCCAGCTCACTAGTGCCGGGGGAGTTTACTGAAGCTTTCTTT. This sequence encodes CASSLVPGEFTEAFF. The gene calls are TRBV18 and TRBJ1-1, with a tentative D call TRBD1 (5 bases). The V and J ends lost 4 bases and 5 bases respectively, with 17 bases between them. This CDR3 region has 15 residues. Looked up from germline, CDR1 is KGHSH and CDR2 is LQKENI.

This clone has only one observation. The chain carries TRBV4-2 and TRBJ2-5; D is tentatively TRBD1 or TRBD2 (6 bases each). V lost 1 base to trimming and J lost 4 bases, with 16 bases between them. CDR1 and CDR2 (germline): LGHNA, YNFKEQ. CDR3 length: 16 residues. For the CDR3, the DNA is TGTGCCAGCAGCCAAGCCAGCCCCGGGGGCGGAGAGACCCAGTACTTC. This gives the protein CASSQASPGGGETQYF.